These T cell receptor beta chains were read from a single sample in a study of Graves' ophthalmopathy and Graves' hyperthyroidism. Using its own MiXCR run on the multiplex PCR reads, TCRdb lists one record per CDR3 protein. The sample contains hundreds of thousands of distinct CDR3 sequences, around 20% of which appear only once. Input material: peripheral blood. The source is a young woman with stable Graves' hyperthyroidism. CDR3s include the opening cysteine and the closing phenylalanine or tryptophan. A D gene is named only where the DNA matches it firmly. Rows give clone size only sometimes, using once, few, many, or a class for an expanded clone.

abundance: many
d_gene: -
j_gene: TRBJ2-7
v_gene: TRBV7-3
CDR3aa: CASSLRADGYEQYF
CDR3nt: TGTGCCAGCAGCTTAAGAGCGGACGGCTACGAGCAGTACTTC

abundance: many
d_gene: -
j_gene: TRBJ1-2
v_gene: TRBV10-3
CDR3aa: CAISGTFNYGYTF
CDR3nt: TGTGCCATCAGTGGGACCTTCAACTATGGCTACACCTTC

abundance: many
d_gene: TRBD1
j_gene: TRBJ1-5
v_gene: TRBV2
CDR3aa: CASSEGQGQGQPQHF
CDR3nt: TGTGCCAGCAGTGAGGGACAGGGGCAGGGTCAGCCCCAGCATTTT

abundance: many
d_gene: -
j_gene: TRBJ1-2
v_gene: TRBV29-1
CDR3aa: CSAPVSLGGYTF
CDR3nt: TGCAGCGCCCCTGTGAGCTTAGGGGGCTACACCTTC

abundance: -
d_gene: TRBD1
j_gene: TRBJ1-2
v_gene: TRBV6-5
CDR3aa: CASSHRGDYGYTF
CDR3nt: TGTGCCAGCAGTCACAGGGGGGACTATGGCTACACCTTC

abundance: many
d_gene: -
j_gene: TRBJ1-1
v_gene: TRBV29-1
CDR3aa: CSARGFGVSNTEAFF
CDR3nt: TGCAGCGCGAGGGGTTTCGGGGTCTCGAACACTGAAGCTTTCTTT

abundance: many
d_gene: -
j_gene: TRBJ1-2
v_gene: TRBV28
CDR3aa: CASSLGGTPDWNYGYTF
CDR3nt: TGTGCCAGCAGTTTAGGCGGGACACCGGATTGGAACTATGGCTACACCTTC

abundance: many
d_gene: -
j_gene: TRBJ2-3
v_gene: TRBV6-2/TRBV6-3
CDR3aa: CASGRQIRTDTQYF
CDR3nt: TGTGCCAGCGGTAGACAGATTCGCACAGATACGCAGTATTTT

abundance: many
d_gene: -
j_gene: TRBJ2-5
v_gene: TRBV6-1
CDR3aa: CASSPTAAETQYF
CDR3nt: TGTGCCAGCAGCCCCACAGCTGCGGAGACCCAGTACTTC

abundance: many
d_gene: TRBD2
j_gene: TRBJ2-5
v_gene: TRBV6-5
CDR3aa: CASSYSGGGAGVETQYF
CDR3nt: TGTGCCAGCAGTTACTCTGGGGGGGGAGCGGGAGTAGAGACCCAGTACTTC

abundance: many
d_gene: -
j_gene: TRBJ2-7
v_gene: TRBV28
CDR3aa: CASSLGGHEQYF
CDR3nt: TGTGCCAGCAGTTTAGGAGGGCACGAGCAGTACTTC

abundance: many
d_gene: -
j_gene: TRBJ1-2
v_gene: TRBV28
CDR3aa: CASSGGLDYGYTF
CDR3nt: TGTGCCAGCAGCGGGGGGCTGGACTATGGCTACACCTTC